This TCR beta chain comes out of a study of blood T cell repertoires in COVID-19. Study overall: The United States, Italy and Spain provided the acute and convalescent COVID-19 samples. PBMCs, B-cell-depleted T cells, or T cells provided the cDNA or gDNA that made up the material.

The table came from immunoSEQ multiplex PCR; TCRdb's copy has only in-frame clones and leaves some out. Of about 350,000 clones detected, about 92% appear once; the ten largest clones hold 3% to 4%. This clone was seen a few times. V gave up 8 bases and J gave up 7 bases; unmatched junction bases: 9. There are 14 residues in the CDR3. CDR1 SNHLY and CDR2 FYNNEI come from the germline V gene. Enrolment of Seattle patients took place during active infection, and they were followed longitudinally. The sequence derives from a woman in her sixties or seventies with COVID-19, enrolled during active disease. The chain couples TRBV2 to TRBJ2-7; the match to TRBD1 covers 12 bases. The sequencing input was peripheral blood. CDR3 bases: TGTGCCAGCTTCCGGGGACAGGGGGCTGGGGAGCAGTACTTC. This translates into CASFRGQGAGEQYF.